This T cell receptor (beta chain) was identified during a study of shared clonotypes between healthy human individuals. Study at large: Researchers assigned three CD4 naive, three CD4 memory, two CD8 naive and one CD8 memory plate to each donor.

The donors, healthy adults who were HIV-negative, had experienced no recent acute infections or vaccinations. The germline V gene encodes CDR1 SGHRS and CDR2 YFSETQ. V lost 5 bases, J lost 4 bases, and 3 bases stayed unmatched. The CDR3 contains 14 residues. Method: immunoSEQ multiplex PCR; TCRdb's copy keeps in-frame clones and lacks some. The sample carries a few hundred thousand clones, more than 95% recorded once. This sequence originates from a woman aged 25 to 39 in good health. Sequencing used naive CD4+ T cells sorted from blood. This sample's subset: CD45RA+ positively selected. The chain has TRBV5-1 and TRBJ2-2; 9 bases map to TRBD2. This CDR3 is CASRIAGVTGELFF. In DNA form, the CDR3 reads TGCGCCAGCAGAATAGCGGGAGTCACCGGGGAGCTGTTTTTT. The full variable domain, rest sourced from reference TRBV5-1 and TRBJ2-2, is KAGVTQTPRYLIKTRGQQVTLSCSPISGHRSVSWYQQTPGQGLQFLFEYFSETQRNKGNFPGRFSGRQFSNSRSEMNVSTLELGDSALYLCASRIAGVTGELFFGEGSRLTVL.